The 22 T cell receptor beta chains below come from one sample, sequenced in a study of T cell therapy after organ transplantation (dated 2019 in TCRdb). Library generation was performed with the immunoSEQ multiplex PCR assay. TCRdb limited this immuneACCESS table to in-frame rearrangements with V and J called. A share of clones is missing; checked studies link under half to unresolved V genes, and the rest is unexplained. The sample profile shows about 1,800 clones; roughly 86% of them were found once. The ten biggest clones cover around two fifths of the sample. The meaning of the sample's time point label: 20-29 weeks after completion of therapy. These receptors are not linked to any known antigen. The sample consisted of CD8+ T cells from blood, taken after autologous CMV-specific T cell therapy. Every receptor here comes from a human patient who had received a solid organ transplant and had CMV disease. Some T cells may originate with the graft donor following a transplant.

The V and J genes are TRBV4-1 and TRBJ2-7, with a tentative D call TRBD1 (5 bases). Trimming pared 0 bases from V and 4 bases from J, leaving 16 bases between. CDR3 length equals 16 residues. CDR1 and CDR2 from the germline V gene are MGHRA and YSYEKL. The CDR3 spells CASSQESAYRQYEQYF. DNA of the CDR3: TGCGCCAGCAGCCAAGAGAGCGCTTACAGGCAATACGAGCAGTACTTC.

J is TRBJ1-1 and V is TRBV6-6; 7 bases are a match to TRBD1. The length of the CDR3 is 16 residues. CDR1 is MNHNY and CDR2 is SVGAGI in the germline V gene (reference sequence). Germline trimming cut 8 bases from V and 4 bases from J; bases unmatched to any gene: 16. In DNA form, the CDR3 reads TGTGCCAGCCTTACAGGGGCGCATAGTTTAGGCACTGAAGCTTTCTTT. Protein sequence: CASLTGAHSLGTEAFF.

The chain recombines TRBV7-8 with TRBJ2-7, with unresolved D. CDR3 length: 15 residues. Trimming removed 0 bases from V and 4 bases from J, with 13 bases in between. The germline V gene encodes CDR1 SGHVS and CDR2 FQNEAQ. CDR3 DNA: TGTGCCAGCAGCTTAGCGGGCGAATGGGAATACGAGCAGTACTTC. Translating gives CASSLAGEWEYEQYF.

The J gene is TRBJ2-5, the V gene TRBV2; 7 nucleotides agree with TRBD1. This CDR3 has 17 amino acids. J lost 2 bases, V lost 8 bases, and 17 bases had no gene match. The germline CDR1 and CDR2 sequences are SNHLY and FYNNEI. CDR3 sequence: CASGGPTGSKEQETQYF. The DNA of the CDR3 is TGTGCCAGCGGAGGACCGACAGGGTCAAAAGAACAAGAGACCCAGTACTTC.

The chain is built from TRBV13 and TRBJ2-7; the match to TRBD2 covers 10 bases. CDR1 PRHDT and CDR2 FYEKMQ come from the germline V gene (reference sequence). This CDR3 is 13 amino acids long. V dropped 5 bases and J dropped 7; count of bases not matched to a gene: 5. The CDR3 DNA is TGTGCCAGCAGCCGGGCTAGCGGGAGTGAGCAGTACTTC. It yields the protein CASSRASGSEQYF.

V usage is TRBV7-9 and J usage is TRBJ2-1; perhaps TRBD2 as D (6 bases). V lost 7 bases to trimming and J lost 6 bases, with 16 bases between them. Germline V gene sequence: CDR1 SEHNR, CDR2 FQNEAQ (reference sequence). The CDR3 runs to 14 residues. For the CDR3, the DNA is TGTGCCAGCACTGAGTCCGGGACTCCCAATGAGCAGTTCTTC. It is translated as CASTESGTPNEQFF.

This chain joins TRBV9 and TRBJ1-2; the D is unclear. This CDR3 comprises 16 residues. The V gene's germline CDR1 is SGDLS and CDR2 YYNGEE. The V and J ends lost 0 bases and 0 bases respectively, with 12 bases between them. The DNA of the CDR3 is TGTGCCAGCAGCGTAGCTTCGAACAGCGCTAACTATGGCTACACCTTC. This sequence encodes CASSVASNSANYGYTF.

The chain couples TRBV13 to TRBJ1-6, with 12 bases lining up with TRBD1. Unmatched junction bases numbered 1, after V lost 3 bases and J lost 10 bases. This CDR3 is 14 amino acids long. In germline, CDR1 is PRHDT, CDR2 FYEKMQ (reference sequence). The CDR3 spells CASSLGTGGSPLHF. In nucleotides, the CDR3 is TGTGCCAGCAGCTTGGGGACAGGGGGCTCACCCCTCCACTTT.

The chain carries TRBV19 and TRBJ2-7, with D hard to call. V lost 3 bases to trimming and J lost 0 bases, with 9 bases between them. CDR3 length equals 14 residues. Germline V gives CDR1 LNHDA, CDR2 SQIVND (reference sequence). CDR3 region: CASSMEEFSYEQYF. Written as DNA, the CDR3 is TGTGCCAGTAGTATGGAAGAATTCTCCTACGAGCAGTACTTC.

The chain joins TRBV27 to TRBJ1-2; weak D call: TRBD1 (5 bases). V lost 8 bases and J lost 3, with 19 bases in between. This CDR3 contains 15 residues. Per germline, CDR1 MNHEY and CDR2 SMNVEV (reference sequence). The CDR3 DNA is TGTGCCAGCGGCAGTCGAGGGGCGCGTCACTATGGCTACACCTTC. Translation: CASGSRGARHYGYTF.

The chain is built from TRBV7-9 and TRBJ2-7; 9 nucleotides align to TRBD1. V shed 1 base and J 2 bases; nucleotides not matched to a gene: 6. The CDR3 has 16 residues. Germline V gives CDR1 SEHNR, CDR2 FQNEAQ (reference sequence). The CDR3 DNA reads TGTGCCAGCAGCTTAGGAAGGACAGGGGACACCTACGAGCAGTACTTC. Protein: CASSLGRTGDTYEQYF.

The chain links TRBV30 to TRBJ2-7, with a possible D match to TRBD2 (5 bases). The V gene lost 3 bases and the J gene lost 6 bases, with 12 bases spanning the gap. The CDR3 contains 12 residues. Germline V CDR1 and CDR2: GTSNPN, SVGIG (reference sequence). CDR3 nucleotide sequence: TGTGCCTGGAGCCACCTCCGGGGCGAGCAGTACTTC. Translated, it gives CAWSHLRGEQYF.

This sequence joins TRBV2 and TRBJ2-7; tentative D call: TRBD1 (5 bases). From germline, CDR1 is SNHLY and CDR2 FYNNEI. The CDR3 extends over 14 amino acids. The V end was cut by 0 bases, the J end by 3 bases, with 9 bases between. The CDR3 loop is CASSEAGRIYEQYF. The CDR3 DNA reads TGTGCCAGCAGTGAAGCGGGGCGGATCTACGAGCAGTACTTC. The whole variable domain, filled in from reference TRBV2 and TRBJ2-7, reads EPEVTQTPSHQVTQMGQEVILRCVPISNHLYFYWYRQILGQKVEFLVSFYNNEISEKSEIFDDQFSVERPDGSNFTLKIRSTKLEDSAMYFCASSEAGRIYEQYFGPGTRLTVT.

The rearrangement uses TRBV4-3 and TRBJ2-2; no clear D. CDR3 size: 18 residues. Germline lookup yields CDR1 LGHNA and CDR2 YSLEER. Deletions cut 1 base from V and 2 bases from J, with 17 bases between. The CDR3 bases are TGCGCCAGCAGCCAAGTAGTGCCAGACATTACCAACACCGGGGAGCTGTTTTTT. Its translation is CASSQVVPDITNTGELFF.

The chain is built from TRBV5-6 and TRBJ2-5; the D is unclear. This CDR3 spans 11 amino acids. Trimming cost V 2 bases and J 5 bases, with 4 bases left between them. From germline, CDR1 is SGHDT and CDR2 YYEEEE. The CDR3: CASSFAETQYF. The CDR3 DNA is TGTGCCAGCAGCTTTGCCGAGACCCAGTACTTC.

The chain employs TRBV7-9 and TRBJ2-7; 10 bases are shared with TRBD2. Germline lookup yields CDR1 SEHNR and CDR2 FQNEAQ (reference sequence). V gave up 3 bases and J gave up 4 bases; unmatched junction bases: 0. CDR3 length equals 13 residues. CDR3 DNA: TGTGCCAGCAGCTTGGGACTAGCGTACGAGCAGTACTTC. Translation: CASSLGLAYEQYF.

This chain joins TRBV7-9 and TRBJ2-5, with TRBD2 matching 11 bases. This CDR3 has 15 residues. V shed 3 bases, J shed 4 bases, and the junction held 4 bases outside the gene matches. From germline, CDR1 is SEHNR and CDR2 FQNEAQ (reference sequence). CDR3 sequence: CASSLASGGTETQYF. CDR3 nucleotides: TGTGCCAGCAGCTTGGCTAGCGGGGGGACAGAGACCCAGTACTTC.

This clone was recorded once. J is TRBJ2-3 and V is TRBV6-5; D uncertain. V was trimmed by 6 bases and J by 6 bases, leaving 13 bases between them. The CDR3 has 13 amino acids. CDR1 is MNHEY and CDR2 is SVGAGI in the germline V gene. CDR3 bases: TGTGCCAGCAGCAGCTCACAAGTCGATACGCAGTATTTT. Translating gives CASSSSQVDTQYF.

This rearrangement joins TRBV9 to TRBJ2-4; D unresolved. The CDR3 runs 14 residues. Trimming removed 0 bases from V and 5 bases from J, with 9 bases in between. The germline gives CDR1 SGDLS, CDR2 YYNGEE. This CDR3 reads CASSVGVDQNIQYF. The CDR3 DNA reads as TGTGCCAGCAGCGTAGGGGTGGACCAAAACATTCAGTACTTC.

This chain uses TRBV11-3 with TRBJ2-1; D unresolved. Per germline, CDR1 SGHNT and CDR2 YENEEA. V shed 4 bases and J shed 9 bases, with 10 bases lying between them. The CDR3 contains 12 residues. DNA for the CDR3: TGTGCCAGCAGCTCCTTAGGCGGTGAGCAGTTCTTC. This codes for CASSSLGGEQFF.

The chain joins TRBV30 to TRBJ2-1; D unresolved. The CDR3 totals 12 residues. Germline CDR1 GTSNPN, CDR2 SVGIG (reference sequence). V was cut by 2 bases and J by 8 bases, with 10 bases left in between. The CDR3 DNA follows: TGTGCCTGGAGTCTGGTAGTCGATGAGCAGTTCTTC. This translates into CAWSLVVDEQFF.

V and J are TRBV28 and TRBJ2-3; D perhaps matches TRBD1 (6 bases). The CDR3 has 14 residues. Trimming took off 5 bases at V and 0 bases at J, with 9 bases between the two ends. The germline CDR1 and CDR2 sequences are MDHEN and SYDVKM. As DNA, the CDR3 is TGTGCCAGCAGTCCAGGGGCCAGCACAGATACGCAGTATTTT. Its protein is CASSPGASTDTQYF.